The rows below give T cell receptor beta chains drawn from one sample of a study of identical twins' blood T cells. TCRdb processed the 5' RACE reads anew with MiXCR; each CDR3 protein has one entry. The sample consists of roughly 340,000 distinct CDR3 sequences, roughly 28% of them appearing once. Sample: PBMCs. The source is a woman aged 18-55 years in good health. CDR3s include the opening cysteine and the closing phenylalanine or tryptophan. The order of the fields is V gene, D gene, CDR3 protein. The D gene is left open where the match is weak.

v_gene: TRBV25-1
d_gene: .
CDR3aa: CASSFFSSYNEQFF

v_gene: TRBV9
d_gene: .
CDR3aa: CASSAGQETQYF

v_gene: TRBV20-1
d_gene: .
CDR3aa: CSARDPRAFF

v_gene: TRBV5-6
d_gene: .
CDR3aa: CASSLFVENYGYTF

v_gene: TRBV6-1
d_gene: TRBD1
CDR3aa: CASSEPGQGPQPQHF

v_gene: TRBV10-2
d_gene: .
CDR3aa: CASRGSQRTNYGYTF

v_gene: TRBV29-1
d_gene: .
CDR3aa: CSAKRGTEAFF

v_gene: TRBV29-1
d_gene: TRBD2
CDR3aa: CSVAGLAGNNEQFF

v_gene: TRBV12-5
d_gene: .
CDR3aa: CASGLEGGQTEAFF

v_gene: TRBV7-6
d_gene: .
CDR3aa: CASSAIQLTNSPLHF

v_gene: TRBV7-9
d_gene: .
CDR3aa: CASSISVGGASQNNEQFF

v_gene: TRBV5-1
d_gene: TRBD1
CDR3aa: CASSFSGTGGARYGYTF

v_gene: TRBV6-5
d_gene: .
CDR3aa: CASSYSRAVFGNTIYF

v_gene: TRBV6-5
d_gene: .
CDR3aa: CASISLNTEAFF

v_gene: TRBV20-1
d_gene: .
CDR3aa: CSATGRDSYEQYF

v_gene: TRBV19
d_gene: .
CDR3aa: CASSMWWGAETINTEAFF

v_gene: TRBV4-3
d_gene: TRBD2
CDR3aa: CASSQDLAGKEQYF

v_gene: TRBV7-8
d_gene: TRBD2
CDR3aa: CASSPGGKNTGELFF

v_gene: TRBV10-2
d_gene: TRBD1
CDR3aa: CASSESRWLGGSEQFF

v_gene: TRBV29-1
d_gene: .
CDR3aa: CSVVGGPWEAFF

v_gene: TRBV12-3/TRBV12-4
d_gene: .
CDR3aa: CASTMGGASAAFF

v_gene: TRBV3-1
d_gene: .
CDR3aa: CASSQVWEGTEAFF

v_gene: TRBV20-1
d_gene: TRBD1
CDR3aa: CSAKSGTVAEQFF

v_gene: TRBV20-1
d_gene: .
CDR3aa: CSARDPLSGRVGEQFF

v_gene: TRBV18
d_gene: .
CDR3aa: CASSPPGAYEQYF

v_gene: TRBV20-1
d_gene: .
CDR3aa: CSARSGTEAFF

v_gene: TRBV7-9
d_gene: TRBD2
CDR3aa: CASSSLGSGGVYEQYF

v_gene: TRBV9
d_gene: .
CDR3aa: CASSVPGGGVNYGYTF

v_gene: TRBV9
d_gene: TRBD1
CDR3aa: CASSARTGGTGANVLTF

v_gene: TRBV15
d_gene: .
CDR3aa: CATSRDIRIGSMNTEAFF

v_gene: TRBV6-1
d_gene: TRBD2
CDR3aa: CASSPGTSGRGEQFF

v_gene: TRBV6-4
d_gene: .
CDR3aa: CASSDSGELAEAFF

v_gene: TRBV19
d_gene: TRBD1
CDR3aa: CASSPHSGQGNYGYTF

v_gene: TRBV7-9
d_gene: .
CDR3aa: CASSLDGRGWINSPPHF

v_gene: TRBV12-3/TRBV12-4
d_gene: .
CDR3aa: CASSLDRPCNEQFF

v_gene: TRBV6-2/TRBV6-3
d_gene: TRBD1
CDR3aa: CASSATGTGNYGYTF

v_gene: TRBV9
d_gene: .
CDR3aa: CASSPLRGNTEAFF

v_gene: TRBV4-1
d_gene: .
CDR3aa: CASSVGRGLSEAFF

v_gene: TRBV20-1
d_gene: .
CDR3aa: CSASLGQEYEKLFF

v_gene: TRBV29-1
d_gene: .
CDR3aa: CSVEPHNEQFF

v_gene: TRBV11-3
d_gene: .
CDR3aa: CASSPRDSLSIPNEQFF

v_gene: TRBV11-2
d_gene: TRBD2
CDR3aa: CASSGIAGESHEQYF

v_gene: TRBV9
d_gene: TRBD2
CDR3aa: CASSPRTSLNTDTQYF

v_gene: TRBV7-9
d_gene: .
CDR3aa: CASSRGSADTQYF

v_gene: TRBV5-1
d_gene: .
CDR3aa: CASSLSDTTDTQYF

v_gene: TRBV6-5
d_gene: .
CDR3aa: CASSYSWGDPEAFF

v_gene: TRBV7-9
d_gene: TRBD2
CDR3aa: CASNPFRLAENEQFF

v_gene: TRBV9
d_gene: .
CDR3aa: CASSVELVPNTEAFF

v_gene: TRBV27
d_gene: .
CDR3aa: CASSPGTPNNEQFF

v_gene: TRBV6-6
d_gene: .
CDR3aa: CATAAQAPGELFF

v_gene: TRBV6-2/TRBV6-3
d_gene: .
CDR3aa: CASTYTGLGGYTF

v_gene: TRBV28
d_gene: TRBD1
CDR3aa: CASSYRGPGYTF

v_gene: TRBV13
d_gene: .
CDR3aa: CASKGVLSTIYF

v_gene: TRBV20-1
d_gene: .
CDR3aa: CSARVPGMNTEAFF

v_gene: TRBV27
d_gene: TRBD1
CDR3aa: CASSVTGGLNTEAFF

v_gene: TRBV5-1
d_gene: .
CDR3aa: CASRGGLTNPTDTQYF